The rows below give T cell receptor beta chains drawn from one sample of a study of CD8 T cells in Susac syndrome. TCRdb re-called the immunoSEQ multiplex PCR reads through MiXCR, storing one row per CDR3 protein. The sample contains around 130,000 distinct CDR3 sequences, approximately 94% of which appear only once. The material sequenced was CD4+ T cells from PBMCs. These TCRs come from a human donor in good health. Each CDR3 is given with its conserved first and last residue. D genes are given only for firm matches. A clone size is listed for some rows: how often the clone was seen (once, few, many), or a class if it is expanded.

cdr3_nt cdr3_aa j_call clone_size d_call v_call
TGTGCCAGCAGCTTAGCGTGGAGTCAGCCCCAGCATTTT CASSLAWSQPQHF TRBJ1-5 - - TRBV7-2
TGTGCCAGCAGCTGGGACAGAAGTGGAAACACCATATATTTT CASSWDRSGNTIYF TRBJ1-3 - TRBD1 TRBV7-9
TGTGCCAGTATGGGACAGGGGAACACTGAAGCTTTCTTT CASMGQGNTEAFF TRBJ1-1 - TRBD1 TRBV19
TGTGCCAGCCGGCTAGCGGTCACGAACACCGGGGAGCTGTTTTTT CASRLAVTNTGELFF TRBJ2-2 - TRBD2 TRBV2
TGCGCCAGCAGCTTTAGTGATCCGAACACCGGGGAGCTGTTTTTT CASSFSDPNTGELFF TRBJ2-2 few - TRBV5-1
TGTGCCAGCAGCTTAGGACGGGACGGACACTCGAACACTGAAGCTTTCTTT CASSLGRDGHSNTEAFF TRBJ1-1 once - TRBV7-9
TGTGCCAGCAGTGTGGGAAGAACGATCTATGGCTACACCTTC CASSVGRTIYGYTF TRBJ1-2 - - TRBV2
TGTGCCAGCAGTCGGTCCCGCGCAGGAGAGCAGTTCTTC CASSRSRAGEQFF TRBJ2-1 once - TRBV3-1
TGTGCCAGCAGCTTATCGGGGGCCCTCGTGACCGGGGAGCTGTTTTTT CASSLSGALVTGELFF TRBJ2-2 - - TRBV7-2
TGTGCCTGGAAACTAGCGGGAGGGCCGAGTGAGCAGTTCTTC CAWKLAGGPSEQFF TRBJ2-1 - TRBD2 TRBV30
TGCAGCGCCCAATCCTCTGGGGCCAACGTCCTGACTTTC CSAQSSGANVLTF TRBJ2-6 - - TRBV29-1
TGTGCCAGCAGTTTGGTCCACTACGAGCAGTACTTC CASSLVHYEQYF TRBJ2-7 - - TRBV12-3/TRBV12-4
TGCAGTGCTAGAAAGCCCAGACTAGCGGGAAGACGCTCCTACAATGAGCAGTTCTTC CSARKPRLAGRRSYNEQFF TRBJ2-1 - TRBD2 TRBV20-1
TGTGCCAGCACCCGAGGCCAGGGGGTTTTAAACACCGGGGAGCTGTTTTTT CASTRGQGVLNTGELFF TRBJ2-2 - TRBD1 TRBV7-9
TGTGCCAGTAGTTTTCGTGGGGGGCTCCACGAGCAGTACTTC CASSFRGGLHEQYF TRBJ2-7 - - TRBV19
TGTGCCAGCAGCCCCCTTGTTGGGGCGGCCAACGTCCTGACTTTC CASSPLVGAANVLTF TRBJ2-6 - - TRBV7-3
TGTGCCAGCAGCGTAGGTTCCCAGCGGGGCTCCTCGAACACCGGGGAGCTGTTTTTT CASSVGSQRGSSNTGELFF TRBJ2-2 - TRBD2 TRBV9
TGCAGCGTTGATGGGTCTAACTATGGCTACACCTTC CSVDGSNYGYTF TRBJ1-2 - - TRBV29-1
TGTGCCAGCAGTGAGGACAGGAGTTGGAGCGAGCAGTACTTC CASSEDRSWSEQYF TRBJ2-7 - TRBD1 TRBV2
TGTGCCAGCAGTCCAATTACAGGGGATCAGCCCCAGCATTTT CASSPITGDQPQHF TRBJ1-5 - TRBD1 TRBV6-2/TRBV6-3
TGTGCCAGCAGGGACGTAGCGGGAGGGCCCAATGAGCAGTTCTTC CASRDVAGGPNEQFF TRBJ2-1 - TRBD2 TRBV7-2
TGTGCCAGCAGTGAATTTGGGGGACAGGGGGCCTATGGCTACACCTTC CASSEFGGQGAYGYTF TRBJ1-2 - TRBD1 TRBV6-1
TGTGCCAGTAGTATAGGAAGGGGGACGGCTAAAGCCTCCTACGATCAGTACTTC CASSIGRGTAKASYDQYF TRBJ2-7 - - TRBV19
TGTGCCAGCAGCCAAGTAACCGGGACGGCGGTAGGCTACACCTTC CASSQVTGTAVGYTF TRBJ1-2 - - TRBV3-1
TGCAGCGTTGCAGATGGACAGGGGGATGGCTACACCTTC CSVADGQGDGYTF TRBJ1-2 - TRBD1 TRBV29-1
TGCAGTGCTAACGGACAGAGAGCGGGGCCCAATGAGCAGTTCTTC CSANGQRAGPNEQFF TRBJ2-1 - - TRBV20-1
TGTGCCAGCAGAGGGGACGCAACCCTCTACGAGCAGTACTTC CASRGDATLYEQYF TRBJ2-7 - - TRBV28
TGTGCCACCAGTGATCAGGACAGGAACTATGGCTACACCTTC CATSDQDRNYGYTF TRBJ1-2 - TRBD1 TRBV24-1
TGTGCCAGCAGCCAAGATAGGGGCGGGAGGGGCTACAATGAGCAGTTCTTC CASSQDRGGRGYNEQFF TRBJ2-1 once TRBD2 TRBV14
TGTGCCACCAGTGATTTCGGCCAGGACCACACAGATACGCAGTATTTT CATSDFGQDHTDTQYF TRBJ2-3 - - TRBV24-1
TGTGCCAGCAGCCCCGGGACAGCCGACTCCTACGAGCAGTACTTC CASSPGTADSYEQYF TRBJ2-7 - TRBD1 TRBV5-5
TGCAGTGCCGGACAGCCAACTAATGAAAAACTGTTTTTT CSAGQPTNEKLFF TRBJ1-4 - - TRBV20-1
TGTGCCAGCGGACAGGGATTAGCTTTCTTT CASGQGLAFF TRBJ1-1 - TRBD1 TRBV2
TGTGCCAGCCCTGGTTTGGGCCGCTCAACTAATGAGCAGTTCTTC CASPGLGRSTNEQFF TRBJ2-1 - - TRBV6-1
TGTGCCAGCAGCTTGGCCGGGACAGGGGCCAATGAGCAGTTCTTC CASSLAGTGANEQFF TRBJ2-1 - TRBD1 TRBV7-2
TGTGCCAGCAGTGAGACTAGCGGGAGGTACAATGAGCAGTTCTTC CASSETSGRYNEQFF TRBJ2-1 few TRBD2 TRBV2
TGTGCCAGCAGTCCGGGCGTTCTTTCGTACGAGCAGTACTTC CASSPGVLSYEQYF TRBJ2-7 - - TRBV12-3/TRBV12-4